Listed below are T cell receptor beta chains from one sample, sequenced in a study of CXCR3 chemokines and chemotherapy response in bladder cancer. TCRdb re-derived calls from the PCR reads in MiXCR, one entry per CDR3 protein. The sample has approximately 13,000 distinct CDR3 sequences, roughly 12% seen once. The sample was acquired from a patient whose treatment included neoadjuvant chemotherapy. These receptors originate from a human donor with bladder cancer that did not respond to neoadjuvant chemotherapy. The CDR3 runs from the conserved cysteine through the conserved F or W. Fields, in order: clone size, D gene, V gene, J gene, CDR3 protein, CDR3 DNA. A D gene is named only where the DNA matches it firmly. Clone sizes are given selectively: once, few, many, or a class where the clone is expanded.

>many|.|TRBV5-4|TRBJ2-5
CASSLVGGGETQYF
TGTGCCAGCAGCTTGGTAGGAGGAGGAGAGACCCAGTACTTC
>many|.|TRBV5-4|TRBJ2-3
CASSSGPLYTQYF
TGTGCCAGCAGCTCGGGCCCGCTCTATACGCAGTATTTT
>few|.|TRBV7-9|TRBJ1-1
CATSGGLRTEAFF
TGTGCCACCAGCGGCGGGTTGAGAACTGAAGCTTTCTTT
>many|TRBD1|TRBV18|TRBJ2-7
CASSPRDRAAEQYF
TGTGCCAGCTCACCCCGGGACAGGGCCGCCGAGCAGTACTTC
>many|TRBD2|TRBV20-1|TRBJ2-3
CSAEGGERGSTDTQYF
TGCAGTGCTGAGGGGGGGGAGCGGGGGAGCACAGATACGCAGTATTTT
>many|TRBD2|TRBV6-6|TRBJ2-2
CASCTGRAGELFF
TGTGCCAGTTGTACCGGGAGGGCCGGGGAGCTGTTTTTT
>few|.|TRBV25-1|TRBJ1-2
CASSESSSEAEGYTF
TGTGCCAGCAGTGAATCTTCATCAGAGGCGGAAGGCTACACCTTC
>medium-sized|TRBD1|TRBV6-1|TRBJ1-6
CASSEVGTGGLHF
TGTGCCAGCAGTGAAGTAGGGACAGGGGGTCTCCACTTT
>many|TRBD1|TRBV19|TRBJ2-4
CASSGRTGAKNIQYF
TGTGCCAGTAGTGGAAGGACAGGGGCAAAAAACATTCAGTACTTC
>many|.|TRBV12-3/TRBV12-4|TRBJ2-2
CATGRGDTGELFF
TGTGCCACCGGCCGCGGGGACACCGGGGAGCTGTTTTTT
>many|.|TRBV28|TRBJ2-3
CASEEGGWTDTQYF
TGTGCCAGTGAAGAGGGAGGTTGGACAGATACGCAGTATTTT
>few|TRBD2|TRBV19|TRBJ2-1
CASSLTSGSLDEQFF
TGTGCCAGTAGTCTTACTAGCGGGAGTTTAGATGAGCAGTTCTTC
>many|TRBD1|TRBV10-3|TRBJ2-1
CASTPGQGVAGSSYNEQFF
TGTGCCAGCACTCCGGGACAGGGGGTTGCAGGGAGCTCCTACAATGAGCAGTTCTTC
>.|.|TRBV7-2|TRBJ2-1
CASSFRESYNEQFF
TGTGCCAGCAGCTTCCGGGAGTCCTACAATGAGCAGTTCTTC
>many|.|TRBV20-1|TRBJ2-3
CSASGTKSTDTQYF
TGCAGTGCCTCCGGGACAAAAAGCACAGATACGCAGTATTTT
>many|.|TRBV19|TRBJ2-4
CASSIGQRLAKNIQYF
TGTGCCAGTAGTATAGGACAGCGACTAGCCAAAAACATTCAGTACTTC
>many|TRBD2|TRBV6-2/TRBV6-3|TRBJ2-7
CASSYGTGGLAGNSYEQYF
TGTGCCAGCAGTTACGGGACAGGGGGACTAGCGGGGAACTCCTACGAGCAGTACTTC
>many|TRBD1|TRBV6-2/TRBV6-3|TRBJ2-7
CASSRDRSYEQYF
TGTGCCAGCAGCCGGGACAGGTCCTACGAGCAGTACTTC
>.|.|TRBV2|TRBJ1-5
CASSPQGIGSQPQHF
TGTGCCAGCAGTCCTCAGGGGATTGGCAGTCAGCCCCAGCATTTT
>.|.|TRBV18|TRBJ2-7
CASSPGDVYEQYF
TGTGCCAGCTCCCCCGGAGACGTCTACGAGCAGTACTTC
>many|.|TRBV10-3|TRBJ1-5
CAISAQSNQPQHF
TGTGCCATCAGTGCGCAAAGCAATCAGCCCCAGCATTTT
>once|TRBD1|TRBV20-1|TRBJ1-6
CSARVNRGRDSPLHF
TGCAGTGCTAGAGTTAACAGGGGGCGAGATTCACCCCTCCACTTT
>medium-sized|.|TRBV19|TRBJ1-6
CASSMGLPLGPLHF
TGTGCCAGTAGTATGGGACTACCACTTGGACCCCTCCACTTT
>many|.|TRBV11-1|TRBJ1-5
CASSRTTNQPQHF
TGTGCCAGCAGCAGGACAACTAATCAGCCCCAGCATTTT
>many|TRBD1|TRBV29-1|TRBJ1-4
CSVGTGTANEKLFF
TGCAGCGTTGGGACAGGGACAGCTAATGAAAAACTGTTTTTT
>once|.|TRBV12-3/TRBV12-4|TRBJ2-1
CASSPWTVEQFF
TGTGCCAGCAGTCCATGGACAGTGGAGCAGTTCTTC
>few|TRBD1|TRBV12-3/TRBV12-4|TRBJ2-7
CASSWGQGADSEQYF
TGTGCCAGCAGTTGGGGACAGGGGGCGGACAGCGAGCAGTACTTC
>many|.|TRBV6-6|TRBJ2-7
CASSYGRVTEQYF
TGTGCCAGCAGTTACGGCAGGGTGACCGAGCAGTACTTC
>many|.|TRBV5-4|TRBJ2-6
CASSLIRGSGANVLTF
TGTGCCAGCAGCTTGATAAGGGGCTCTGGGGCCAACGTCCTGACTTTC
>medium-sized|.|TRBV6-6|TRBJ1-1
CASSAVNTEAFF
TGTGCCAGCTCCGCTGTGAACACTGAAGCTTTCTTT
>many|TRBD1|TRBV7-3|TRBJ1-6
CASSLGQVGNSPLHF
TGTGCCAGCAGCTTAGGACAGGTGGGAAATTCACCCCTCCACTTT
>few|.|TRBV7-3|TRBJ2-3
CASSPSPADTQYF
TGTGCCAGCAGCCCAAGTCCCGCGGATACGCAGTATTTT
>many|TRBD2|TRBV13|TRBJ2-3
CASSLWGGRGADTQYF
TGTGCCAGCAGCTTATGGGGCGGGAGAGGGGCAGATACGCAGTATTTT
>few|TRBD2|TRBV5-1|TRBJ2-2
CASSLGTRDTGELFF
TGCGCCAGCAGCTTGGGGACTAGGGACACCGGGGAGCTGTTTTTT
>many|.|TRBV7-2|TRBJ1-4
CASSLGQINEKLFF
TGTGCCAGCAGCTTAGGGCAGATTAATGAAAAACTGTTTTTT
>many|.|TRBV19|TRBJ1-5
CASSTLRYSNQPQHF
TGTGCCAGTAGTACCCTAAGGTATAGCAATCAGCCCCAGCATTTT
>.|TRBD2|TRBV12-3/TRBV12-4|TRBJ2-5
CASSGGTSRETQYF
TGTGCCAGCAGTGGCGGGACTAGTAGGGAGACCCAGTACTTC
>many|TRBD2|TRBV19|TRBJ2-1
CASSMGGRGREQFF
TGTGCCAGTAGTATGGGGGGGAGAGGGAGGGAGCAGTTCTTC
>many|.|TRBV27|TRBJ2-5
CASSLYQAAEETQYF
TGTGCCAGCAGTTTATATCAAGCGGCCGAAGAGACCCAGTACTTC
>many|TRBD2|TRBV30|TRBJ2-1
CAWSSGLASYNEQFF
TGTGCCTGGTCTTCGGGACTAGCGTCCTACAATGAGCAGTTCTTC
>few|TRBD1|TRBV18|TRBJ2-4
CASSPTGGENIQYF
TGTGCCAGCTCACCGACAGGGGGCGAAAACATTCAGTACTTC
>many|TRBD2|TRBV20-1|TRBJ2-3
CSASKTSGRAADTQYF
TGCAGTGCTAGTAAGACTAGCGGGAGGGCGGCAGATACGCAGTATTTT
>many|.|TRBV19|TRBJ2-2
CASSRWGAGTGELFF
TGTGCCAGTAGTCGGTGGGGGGCTGGGACCGGGGAGCTGTTTTTT
>many|.|TRBV6-2/TRBV6-3|TRBJ2-7
CASSPSRGGFEQYF
TGTGCCAGCAGTCCATCCAGGGGGGGGTTCGAGCAGTACTTC
>many|.|TRBV12-3/TRBV12-4|TRBJ2-3
CASSFRGQGTDTQYF
TGTGCCAGCAGTTTCCGGGGGCAGGGCACAGATACGCAGTATTTT
>many|.|TRBV20-1|TRBJ1-2
CSASPPGLYGYTF
TGCAGTGCCTCCCCACCCGGGCTTTATGGCTACACCTTC
>many|.|TRBV18|TRBJ2-7
CASSPRVRAYEQYF
TGTGCCAGCTCACCACGAGTCAGGGCCTACGAGCAGTACTTC
>.|TRBD1|TRBV20-1|TRBJ1-1
CSALTGVNTEAFF
TGCAGTGCTTTAACAGGGGTGAACACTGAAGCTTTCTTT
>.|TRBD2|TRBV28|TRBJ2-1
CASTLASGSSYNEQFF
TGTGCCAGCACCCTTGCTAGCGGGAGCTCCTACAATGAGCAGTTCTTC
>.|TRBD1|TRBV20-1|TRBJ2-5
CSARDIFRGETQYF
TGCAGTGCTAGAGACATCTTCAGGGGGGAGACCCAGTACTTC
>many|TRBD1|TRBV5-6|TRBJ1-1
CASSLGQGRLNTEAFF
TGTGCCAGCAGCTTGGGACAGGGCAGATTGAACACTGAAGCTTTCTTT
>many|TRBD1|TRBV6-1|TRBJ2-7
CASSEIQDREYEQYF
TGTGCCAGCAGTGAAATTCAGGACAGGGAGTACGAGCAGTACTTC
>many|TRBD1|TRBV18|TRBJ1-6
CASSPVTGQGNSPLHF
TGTGCCAGCTCACCAGTTACGGGACAGGGGAATTCACCCCTCCACTTT
>few|.|TRBV5-4|TRBJ1-1
CASSYGGGSEAFF
TGTGCCAGCAGCTATGGGGGGGGGAGTGAAGCTTTCTTT
>many|.|TRBV12-3/TRBV12-4|TRBJ1-1
CASSLWGESTEAFF
TGTGCCAGCAGTTTATGGGGGGAGAGCACTGAAGCTTTCTTT
>medium-sized|.|TRBV7-2|TRBJ1-6
CASSSTATGSSPLHF
TGTGCCAGCAGCTCCACAGCCACTGGGAGTTCACCCCTCCACTTT
>.|.|TRBV27|TRBJ1-5
CASSPGYSNQPQHF
TGTGCCAGCAGTCCCGGGTATAGCAATCAGCCCCAGCATTTT
>many|.|TRBV6-5|TRBJ1-2
CASSRTATSYGYTF
TGTGCCAGCAGTAGGACAGCAACTAGCTATGGCTACACCTTC
>many|TRBD1|TRBV5-4|TRBJ1-2
CASSVYRGLDGYTF
TGTGCCAGCAGCGTATACAGGGGGCTGGATGGCTACACCTTC
>.|.|TRBV25-1|TRBJ1-2
CASSAPQGIGNYGYTF
TGTGCCAGCAGTGCCCCCCAGGGCATTGGGAACTATGGCTACACCTTC